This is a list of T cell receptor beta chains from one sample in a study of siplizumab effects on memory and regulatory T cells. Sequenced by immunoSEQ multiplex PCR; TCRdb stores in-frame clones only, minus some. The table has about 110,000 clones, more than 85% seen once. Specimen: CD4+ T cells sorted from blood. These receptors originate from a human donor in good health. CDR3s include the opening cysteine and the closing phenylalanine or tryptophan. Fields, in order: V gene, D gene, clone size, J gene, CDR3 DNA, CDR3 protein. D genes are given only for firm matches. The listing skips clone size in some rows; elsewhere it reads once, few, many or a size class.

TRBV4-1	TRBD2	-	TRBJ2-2	TGCGCCAGCAGCCAAGATCTGGCGGGAGGGCTAGAGGGGGAGCTGTTTTTT	CASSQDLAGGLEGELFF
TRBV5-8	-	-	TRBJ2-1	TGTGCCAGCAGCTTCAGGGCAACCACCTACAATGAGCAGTTCTTC	CASSFRATTYNEQFF
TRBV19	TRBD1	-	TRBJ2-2	TGTGCCAGTAGTAGGGGACAGGGGGAAACCGGGGAGCTGTTTTTT	CASSRGQGETGELFF
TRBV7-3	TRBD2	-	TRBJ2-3	TGTGCCAGCAGCTCAAACCGACCGGGACTAGCGGGAGATACGCAGTATTTT	CASSSNRPGLAGDTQYF
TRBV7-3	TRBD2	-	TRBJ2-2	TGTGCCAGCAGCTGGACTAGCGGCCGCACCGGGGAGCTGTTTTTT	CASSWTSGRTGELFF
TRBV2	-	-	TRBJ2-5	TGTGCCAGCAGTGATGATACCAGGGACTCAGAGACCCAGTACTTC	CASSDDTRDSETQYF
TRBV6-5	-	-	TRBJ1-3	TGTGCCAGCAGTACTGCAGGGTTCCGGATGAACACCATATATTTT	CASSTAGFRMNTIYF
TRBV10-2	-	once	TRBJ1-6	TGCGCCAGCAGGGACTGGACAGATTCACCCCTCCACTTT	CASRDWTDSPLHF
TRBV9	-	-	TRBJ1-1	TGTGCCAGCAACGTAGACGGGTCCCCGAACACTGAAGCTTTCTTT	CASNVDGSPNTEAFF
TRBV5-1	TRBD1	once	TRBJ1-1	TGCGCCAGCAGCTTAGTACCCGGGACAGTGAACACTGAAGCTTTCTTT	CASSLVPGTVNTEAFF
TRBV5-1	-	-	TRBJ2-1	TGCGCCAGCAGCTTGGGTCAGGGTTGGGTCAATGAGCAGTTCTTC	CASSLGQGWVNEQFF
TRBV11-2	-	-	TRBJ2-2	TGTGCCAGCAGCTTACTAGCAGGACAAGGGGGGGAGCTGTTTTTT	CASSLLAGQGGELFF
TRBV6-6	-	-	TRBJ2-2	TGTGCCAGCAGTCCTACCGACACCGGGGAGCTGTTTTTT	CASSPTDTGELFF
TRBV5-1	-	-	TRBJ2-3	TGCGCCAGCAGCTTGGGGACTCATGAGGGCACAGATACGCAGTATTTT	CASSLGTHEGTDTQYF
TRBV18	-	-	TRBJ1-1	TGTGCCAGCTGGAGGGGGGGGAACACTGAAGCTTTCTTT	CASWRGGNTEAFF
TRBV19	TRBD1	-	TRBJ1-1	TGTGCCAGTAGGGAGGGGGCGAGGGCTGAAGCTTTCTTT	CASREGARAEAFF
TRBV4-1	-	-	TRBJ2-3	TGCGCCAGCAGCCAAGGCCGCAAGTTCACAGATACGCAGTATTTT	CASSQGRKFTDTQYF
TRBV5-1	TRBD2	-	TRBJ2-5	TGCGCCAGCAGCTTGGGACTAGCGGGCGGAATGGGGCAGACCCAGTACTTC	CASSLGLAGGMGQTQYF
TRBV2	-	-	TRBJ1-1	TGTGCCACACAAGTTCACATGAACACTGAAGCTTTCTTT	CATQVHMNTEAFF
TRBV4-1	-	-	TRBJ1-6	TGCGCCAGCAGCCAAGACCGGGGGTATAATTCACCCCTCCACTTT	CASSQDRGYNSPLHF
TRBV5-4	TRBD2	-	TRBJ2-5	TGTGCCAGCAGCTTGAGCGGGAACCAAGAGACCCAGTACTTC	CASSLSGNQETQYF
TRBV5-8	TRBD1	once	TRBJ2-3	TGTGCCAGCAGCTTAGGGACAGGGGCTTACACAGATACGCAGTATTTT	CASSLGTGAYTDTQYF
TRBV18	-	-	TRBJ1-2	TGTGCCAGCTCCCCAGACAGGTCGTATGGCTACACCTTC	CASSPDRSYGYTF
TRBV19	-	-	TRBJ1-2	TGTGCCAGTAGTATAGGGGCCCAGGATAACTATGGCTACACCTTC	CASSIGAQDNYGYTF
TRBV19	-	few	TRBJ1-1	TGTGCCAGTACCATAGGGATACTGAACACTGAAGCTTTCTTT	CASTIGILNTEAFF
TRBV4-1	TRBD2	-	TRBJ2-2	TGCGCCAGCAGCCAACTTGGTTTGAGACTAGCGGGGGCGAACACCGGGGAGCTGTTTTTT	CASSQLGLRLAGANTGELFF
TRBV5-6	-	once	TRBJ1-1	TGTGCCAGCAGCTTTTGGGGGCGATGGGTGAACACTGAAGCTTTCTTT	CASSFWGRWVNTEAFF
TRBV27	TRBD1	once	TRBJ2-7	TGTGCCAGGGTCCGGGTCAGGACAGGGGACTACGAGCAGTACTTC	CARVRVRTGDYEQYF
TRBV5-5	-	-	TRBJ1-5	TGTGCCAGCAGCTTGTTCGGCGGGAGCAATCAGCCCCAGCATTTT	CASSLFGGSNQPQHF
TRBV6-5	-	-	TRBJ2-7	TGTGCCAGCAGTTTCTCGCAGGGGACCTACTACGAGCAGTACTTC	CASSFSQGTYYEQYF
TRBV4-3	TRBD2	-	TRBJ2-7	TGCGCCAGCAGCCGCGGACTAGCGGGAAGATACGAGCAGTACTTC	CASSRGLAGRYEQYF
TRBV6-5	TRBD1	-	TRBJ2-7	TGTGCCAGCAGACCGGGACAGTCCTCCTACGAGCAGTACTTC	CASRPGQSSYEQYF
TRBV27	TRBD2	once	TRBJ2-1	TGTGCCAGCAGTTTCTCGGGGGGAATCAGAGAGCAGTTCTTC	CASSFSGGIREQFF
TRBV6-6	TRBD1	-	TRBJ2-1	TGTGCCAGCAGGGGACGCGGGGACAGGGGACTCAATGAGCAGTTCTTC	CASRGRGDRGLNEQFF
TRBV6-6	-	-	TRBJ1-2	TGTGCCAGCAGTTACGAGGGTCACTATGGCTACACCTTC	CASSYEGHYGYTF
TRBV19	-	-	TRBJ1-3	TGTGCCAGTGGATCTACCGGGACTCGAGGGGACACCATATATTTT	CASGSTGTRGDTIYF
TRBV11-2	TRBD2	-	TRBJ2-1	TGTGCCAGCACCCCGTCGGCGGGAGACTCCTACAATGAGCAGTTCTTC	CASTPSAGDSYNEQFF
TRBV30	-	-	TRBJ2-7	TGTGCCTGGAGTGTCTTAAGCGAGCAGTACTTC	CAWSVLSEQYF
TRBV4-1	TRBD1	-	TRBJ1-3	TGCGCCAGCAGCCAAGATCGTGGGACAGGAGACTCTGGAAACACCATATATTTT	CASSQDRGTGDSGNTIYF